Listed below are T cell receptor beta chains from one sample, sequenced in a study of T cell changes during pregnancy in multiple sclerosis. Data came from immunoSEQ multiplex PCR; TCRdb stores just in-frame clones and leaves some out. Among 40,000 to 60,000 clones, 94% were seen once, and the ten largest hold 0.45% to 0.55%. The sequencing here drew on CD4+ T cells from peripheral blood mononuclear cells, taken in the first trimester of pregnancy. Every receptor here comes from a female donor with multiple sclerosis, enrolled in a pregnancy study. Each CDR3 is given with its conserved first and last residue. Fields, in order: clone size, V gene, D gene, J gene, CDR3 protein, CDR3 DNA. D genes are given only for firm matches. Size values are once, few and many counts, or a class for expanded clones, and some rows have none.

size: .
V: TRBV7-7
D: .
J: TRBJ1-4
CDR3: CASSPGDRTNEKLFF
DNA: TGTGCTAGCAGTCCAGGGGATAGGACTAATGAAAAACTGTTTTTT

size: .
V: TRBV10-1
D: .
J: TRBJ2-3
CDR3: CASSECTTVKCTDTQYF
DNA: TGCGCCAGCAGTGAGTGTACGACTGTTAAATGCACAGATACGCAGTATTTT

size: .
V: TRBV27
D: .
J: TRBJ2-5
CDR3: CASSFLPPRAYETQYF
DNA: TGTGCCAGCAGTTTTCTTCCTCCCAGGGCGTATGAGACCCAGTACTTC

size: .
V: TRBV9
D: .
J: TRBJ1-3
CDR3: CASSQHVTGNTIYF
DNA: TGTGCCAGCAGTCAACACGTAACTGGAAACACCATATATTTT

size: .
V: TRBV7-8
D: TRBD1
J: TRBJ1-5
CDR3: CASADRRGNQPQHF
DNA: TGTGCCAGCGCGGACAGGAGAGGCAATCAGCCCCAGCATTTT

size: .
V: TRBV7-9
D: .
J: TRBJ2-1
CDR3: CASSLTGSSYNEQFF
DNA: TGTGCCAGCAGCTTAACAGGAAGCTCCTACAATGAGCAGTTCTTC

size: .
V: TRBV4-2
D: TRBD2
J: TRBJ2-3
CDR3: CASSYRGLDGTDTQYF
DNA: TGTGCCAGCTCCTATAGGGGACTAGACGGCACAGATACGCAGTATTTT

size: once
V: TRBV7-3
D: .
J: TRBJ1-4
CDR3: CASSLTSGFEEKLFF
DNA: TGTGCCAGCAGCTTAACTTCGGGTTTCGAGGAAAAACTGTTTTTT

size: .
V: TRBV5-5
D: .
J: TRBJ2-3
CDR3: CASTESRPDTQYF
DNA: TGTGCCAGCACCGAGTCTAGGCCTGATACGCAGTATTTT

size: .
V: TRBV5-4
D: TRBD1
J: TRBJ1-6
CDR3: CASSTSKEGAASPLHF
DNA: TGTGCCAGCAGCACTTCCAAGGAGGGGGCAGCATCACCCCTCCACTTT

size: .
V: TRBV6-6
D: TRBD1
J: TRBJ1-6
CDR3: CASSYSQGQGILSLHF
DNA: TGTGCCAGCAGTTACTCCCAGGGACAGGGGATTCTTTCCCTCCACTTT

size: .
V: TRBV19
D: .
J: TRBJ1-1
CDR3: CASNRGNTEAFF
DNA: TGTGCCAGTAATCGGGGGAACACTGAAGCTTTCTTT

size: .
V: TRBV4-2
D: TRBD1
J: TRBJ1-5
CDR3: CASSQDGDSSQPQHF
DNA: TGTGCCAGCAGCCAAGATGGGGACAGTTCTCAGCCCCAGCATTTT

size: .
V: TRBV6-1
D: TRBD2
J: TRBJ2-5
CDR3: CASTWTSGGGETQYF
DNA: TGTGCCAGCACTTGGACTAGCGGGGGAGGGGAGACCCAGTACTTC

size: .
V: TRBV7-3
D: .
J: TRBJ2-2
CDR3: CASSFRQDGLAGELFF
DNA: TGTGCCAGCAGCTTCCGGCAGGATGGATTGGCCGGGGAGCTGTTTTTT

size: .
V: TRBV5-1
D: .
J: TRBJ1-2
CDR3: CASSIQDFDGYTF
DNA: TGCGCCAGCAGCATACAGGATTTCGATGGCTACACCTTC

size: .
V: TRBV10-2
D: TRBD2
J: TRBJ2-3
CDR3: CASSLGTSGGALTDTQYF
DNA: TGCGCCAGCAGCCTGGGGACTAGCGGGGGGGCCCTCACAGATACGCAGTATTTT

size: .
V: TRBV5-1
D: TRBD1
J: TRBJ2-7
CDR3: CASSLSPGQGAYEQYF
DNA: TGCGCCAGCAGCTTGTCCCCGGGACAGGGGGCTTACGAGCAGTACTTC

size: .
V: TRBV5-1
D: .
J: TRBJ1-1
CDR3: CASRSDRMNTEAFF
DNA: TGCGCCAGCAGAAGCGACAGGATGAACACTGAAGCTTTCTTT

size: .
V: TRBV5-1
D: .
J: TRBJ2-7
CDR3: CASSPMGGPNEQYF
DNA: TGCGCCAGCAGCCCCATGGGGGGGCCCAACGAGCAGTACTTC